The clone carrying this TCR beta chain was seen repeatedly, ten times or more. Its antigen is not known. The read ends 3 residues early relative to the CDR3; the germline J gene fills the gap. Method: immunoSEQ multiplex PCR; TCRdb's copy keeps in-frame clones and lacks some. This sample shows 30,000 to 40,000 clones and no singletons; approximately 8.8% rests with the ten largest. Losses at the gene ends were 3 bases for V and 3 bases for J; bases not matched to a gene: 7. CDR1 is KGHSH and CDR2 is LQKENI in the germline V gene. The CDR3 sequence is 15 residues long. These data belong to a study of T cell clonality in common variable immunodeficiency. Regarding the study as a whole: Shared TCRbeta clones were fewer between CVID subjects than controls.

V and J are TRBV18 and TRBJ2-7; TRBD2 matches 8 bases. The TCR originated in a person aged 18-70 years in good health. The sequenced sample was peripheral blood mononuclear cells. The CDR3 loop reads CASSPRGGVGYEQYF. The DNA read from the CDR3 is TGTGCCAGCTCACCCCGGGGGGGAGTGGGCTACGAG.